This TCR beta chain was identified during a study of naive and memory T cell subsets. The V gene lost 5 bases and the J gene lost 4 bases, with 17 bases spanning the gap. This CDR3 has 15 amino acids. Germline CDR1 and CDR2: LNHDA and SQIVND (reference sequence). Study results and caveats: Over 95% of naive TCR sequences appeared only once after error correction, unlike memory subsets.

Of note for this clonotype: What it binds is unknown.

The beta constant-region primer was an equimolar mix of two oligonucleotides covering TRBC1 and TRBC2. The cDNA 3' end received a ligated single-stranded oligonucleotide carrying the SP2 primer and a 12-nucleotide UMI. TCRdb recomputed calls from the UMI-ligation and nested PCR reads with MiXCR, one row per CDR3 protein. The repertoire holds 37,000 or so distinct CDR3 sequences, with more than 10% as singletons. This receptor was taken from a human donor in good health. Input material: effector memory CD4+ T cells from blood. The subset is: effector memory, CD45RA- CD27-. The chain links TRBV19 to TRBJ2-5; D is perhaps TRBD2 (6 bases). CDR3 amino acids: CASSSVREGRETQYF. As DNA, the CDR3 is TGTGCCAGTAGTTCCGTGCGGGAAGGTAGAGAGACCCAGTACTTC. The entire variable domain, with the rest obtained from reference TRBV19 and TRBJ2-5, is as follows: DGGITQSPKYLFRKEGQNVTLSCEQNLNHDAMYWYRQDPGQGLRLIYYSQIVNDFQKGDIAEGYSVSREKKESFPLTVTSAQKNPTAFYLCASSSVREGRETQYFGPGTRLLVL.